This TCR beta chain was captured by sequencing in a study of T cells expressing NK-cell markers. Study-level information: Underlying the TCR beta repertoires were sorted CD3+CD56+NKG2C+, CD3+CD56+NKG2C- and CD3+CD56-NKG2C+ T cells. Findings and limits, study-wide: These same clonotypes (in several donors) also led the CD3+CD56-NKG2C+ fraction.

Regarding this clonotype: Its specificity is unknown.

TCR beta cDNA was made by 5'RACE template switching with UMIs. From the 5' RACE reads, TCRdb lists one entry per CDR3 protein and no DNA. This sample contains 350,000 to 450,000 distinct CDR3 sequences. The CDR3 sequence is 14 residues long. CDR1 is DFQATT and CDR2 is SNEGSKA in the germline V gene (reference sequence). The receptor comes from a man between 18 and 69 years old in good health. The sequencing sample was made of blood T cells: a sorted CD56 or NKG2C T cell subset, CD4+ or CD8+ T cells, or bulk PBMC T cells (not recorded which). This chain links TRBV20-1 with TRBJ2-3. The CDR3 spells CSAIPQAGVDTQYF.